This T cell receptor (beta chain) was observed in a study of cytomegalovirus exposure and HLA in healthy donors. Background on the study: T cells numbering around 180 million yielded 90 million to 140 million unique TCR beta sequences in an earlier analysis.

Germline trimming cut 4 bases from V and 5 bases from J; bases unmatched to any gene: 10. Per the germline V gene, CDR1 is MDHEN and CDR2 is SYDVKM. The CDR3 has 15 residues. Study-level points and caveats: In a later analysis, productive TCRs from donors in an Asian-associated ancestry cluster reportedly carried fewer N-insertions than the cohort mean. There were a few CMV-associated chains whose specificity for CMV antigens was confirmed in vitro.

With respect to this clone: The antigen is undetermined.

Both 60 Vbeta primers and 13 Jbeta primers went into the PCR. Libraries were prepared by immunoSEQ multiplex PCR; TCRdb keeps only in-frame clonotypes and omits some of them. The data show under 140,000 clones, about 86% seen once. The chain is built from TRBV28 and TRBJ2-5, with 7 bases identical to TRBD2. The clonotype originates from a man aged 40-50 years in good health and CMV-seronegative. The sequencing sample was made of PBMCs. The CDR3 spells CASSSRAGTTETQYF. CDR3 DNA sequence: TGTGCCAGCAGTTCACGAGCGGGGACGACCGAGACCCAGTACTTC.